This T cell receptor beta chain was observed in a study of T cells expressing NK-cell markers. As for the study in general: Among eight sequenced donors, seven carried HCMV seropositivity while one was seronegative.

Reprocessing the 5' RACE reads, TCRdb reports a single entry for every CDR3 protein and omits DNA. The data show under 600,000 distinct CDR3 sequences, and the top ten clones hold around 1.4%. This clonotype was obtained from a woman between 45 and 60 years old in good health. Material for sequencing was blood T cells: a sorted CD56 or NKG2C T cell subset, CD4+ or CD8+ T cells, or bulk PBMC T cells (not recorded which).

The CDR3 here is CAISESSGRAPYNEQFF. This chain links TRBV10-3 with TRBJ2-1; the D gene TCRdb calls, TRBD2, cannot be checked with no DNA. The CDR3 is 17 residues long. Germline lookup yields CDR1 ENHRY and CDR2 SYGVKD.